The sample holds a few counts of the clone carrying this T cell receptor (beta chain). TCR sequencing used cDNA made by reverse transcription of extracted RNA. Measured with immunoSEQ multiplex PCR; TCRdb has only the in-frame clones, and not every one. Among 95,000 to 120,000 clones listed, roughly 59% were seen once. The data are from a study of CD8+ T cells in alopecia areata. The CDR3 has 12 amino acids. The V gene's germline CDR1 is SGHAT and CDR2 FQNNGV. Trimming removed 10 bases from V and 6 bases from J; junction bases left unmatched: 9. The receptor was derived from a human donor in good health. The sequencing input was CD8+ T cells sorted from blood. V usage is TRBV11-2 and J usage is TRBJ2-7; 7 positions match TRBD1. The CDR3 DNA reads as TGTGCCATCTCAGGGGGTTCGGCCGAGCAGTACTTC. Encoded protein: CAISGGSAEQYF.